Presented here are 8 T cell receptor beta chains from one specimen sequenced in a study of T cells in Graves' hyperthyroidism and ophthalmopathy (dated by TCRdb to 2018 to 2020). Library method: multiplex PCR. Sequencing took place on an Illumina HiSeq 2000. TCR beta CDR3 regions were amplified from RNA transcripts. For the first round of RT-PCR on the TCR CDR3, the HTBI primer set was used together with the Qiagen OneStep RT-PCR kit. TCRdb redid the processing of the public reads, applying fastp at Q25 and MiXCR, and retained in-frame beta chains. Each record represents a unique CDR3 protein, reported with the most common genes and DNA among its rows. The sample data list approximately 300,000 distinct CDR3 sequences, and 15% to 20% of these were observed just once. The leading ten clones occupy roughly 53% of the sample. The sequenced sample was blood. The receptors come from an older woman with Graves' ophthalmopathy.

This clonotype was seen ten or more times. The chain uses TRBV11-2 and TRBJ2-5; D is uncertain. The CDR3 length is 13 residues. Germline V gene lookup returns CDR1 SGHAT and CDR2 FQNNGV. The germline V and J ends were trimmed by 2 bases and 4 bases, with 8 bases remaining between them. CDR3 residues: CASSLHLGETQYF. In DNA form, the CDR3 reads TGTGCCAGCAGCTTACACTTGGGAGAGACCCAGTACTTC.

This clonotype was seen ten or more times. The chain carries TRBV6-1 and TRBJ1-2, with 8 bases aligning to TRBD1. The CDR3 is 11 amino acids. With V trimmed by 6 bases and J by 8 bases, 2 bases remained unmatched. The germline gives CDR1 MNHNS, CDR2 SASEGT. CDR3 DNA sequence: TGTGCCAGCAGACAGGGGGGGGGCTACACCTTC. It translates to CASRQGGGYTF.

This clonotype came up many times. The chain has TRBV28 and TRBJ2-5; D call uncertain. Trimming shortened V by 6 bases and J by 5 bases, and 16 bases separated the two germline ends. The CDR3 runs to 14 residues. CDR1 and CDR2 from the germline V gene are MDHEN and SYDVKM. This CDR3 is CASSQVAVRETQYF. The CDR3 DNA follows: TGTGCCAGCAGCCAAGTCGCGGTCCGGGAGACCCAGTACTTC. Combining the CDR3 with reference TRBV28 and TRBJ2-5 gives the whole variable domain DVKVTQSSRYLVKRTGEKVFLECVQDMDHENMFWYRQDPGLGLRLIYFSYDVKMKEKGDIPEGYSVSREKKERFSLILESASTNQTSMYLCASSQVAVRETQYFGPGTRLLVL.

The rearrangement links TRBV5-4 to TRBJ2-1, with 12 bases aligning to TRBD2. The CDR3 spans 15 residues. The V and J ends lost 4 bases and 5 bases, in that order; junction bases with no gene match: 4. Germline V gene sequence: CDR1 SGHNT, CDR2 YYREEE (reference sequence). As DNA, the CDR3 is TGTGCCAGCAGCCTAGCGGGGGGGCTGGACAATGAGCAGTTCTTC. The encoded protein is CASSLAGGLDNEQFF.

This clonotype occurred a few times. The chain uses TRBV27 and TRBJ1-2, with 7 nucleotides matching TRBD1. The J segment lost 2 bases and the V segment lost 2 bases, leaving 5 bases of the junction unmatched. Germline V gene sequence: CDR1 MNHEY, CDR2 SMNVEV (reference sequence). The CDR3 loop spans 15 amino acids. CDR3 nucleotide sequence: TGTGCCAGCAGTTTACGAGGGGGACAGAACTATGGCTACACCTTC. It encodes CASSLRGGQNYGYTF.

This clonotype was recorded at least ten times. The chain employs TRBV29-1 and TRBJ2-3, with D perhaps matching TRBD2 (5 bases). The V end lost 3 bases, the J end lost 3 bases, and 22 bases lay between the germline ends. This CDR3 spans 17 amino acids. Germline V lookup: CDR1 SQVTM, CDR2 ANQGSEA. CDR3 nucleotide sequence: TGCAGCGTTGACCGACCGTTTGGACTGGGGAAAACAGATACGCAGTATTTT. Encoded protein: CSVDRPFGLGKTDTQYF.

This clonotype has ten or more counts. The genes are TRBV30 and TRBJ1-1; no definite D call. The CDR3 has 14 residues. Germline V gene data show CDR1 as GTSNPN and CDR2 as SVGIG (reference sequence). Trimming stripped 0 bases from V and 5 bases from J, with 13 bases between. The CDR3 sequence is CAWSVLRRGTEAFF. In DNA form, the CDR3 reads TGTGCCTGGAGTGTACTTAGGCGGGGAACTGAAGCTTTCTTT.

This clonotype was seen at least ten times. The chain recombines TRBV10-1 with TRBJ2-2; TRBD1 aligns across 8 bases. Germline V gives CDR1 WNHNN, CDR2 SYGVQD (reference sequence). With 4 bases clipped from V and 5 bases from J, the junction kept 9 bases outside the gene matches. The CDR3 extends over 16 amino acids. The CDR3, as DNA: TGCGCCAGCAGTGGAAGAGGACAGGGTGGAACCGGGGAGCTGTTTTTT. Residues: CASSGRGQGGTGELFF.